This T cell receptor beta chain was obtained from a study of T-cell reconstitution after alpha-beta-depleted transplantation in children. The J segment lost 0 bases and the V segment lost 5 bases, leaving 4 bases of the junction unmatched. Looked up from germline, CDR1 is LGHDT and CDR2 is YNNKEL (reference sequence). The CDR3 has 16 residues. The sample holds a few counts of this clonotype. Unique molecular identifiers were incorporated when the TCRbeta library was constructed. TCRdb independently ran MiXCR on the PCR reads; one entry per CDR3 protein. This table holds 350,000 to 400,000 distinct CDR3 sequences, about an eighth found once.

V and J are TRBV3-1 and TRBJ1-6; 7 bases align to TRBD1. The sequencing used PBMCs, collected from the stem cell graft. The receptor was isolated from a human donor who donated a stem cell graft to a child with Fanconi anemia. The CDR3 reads CASSTGASSYNSPLHF. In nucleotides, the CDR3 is TGTGCCAGCAGCACAGGGGCGAGCTCCTATAATTCACCCCTCCACTTT.